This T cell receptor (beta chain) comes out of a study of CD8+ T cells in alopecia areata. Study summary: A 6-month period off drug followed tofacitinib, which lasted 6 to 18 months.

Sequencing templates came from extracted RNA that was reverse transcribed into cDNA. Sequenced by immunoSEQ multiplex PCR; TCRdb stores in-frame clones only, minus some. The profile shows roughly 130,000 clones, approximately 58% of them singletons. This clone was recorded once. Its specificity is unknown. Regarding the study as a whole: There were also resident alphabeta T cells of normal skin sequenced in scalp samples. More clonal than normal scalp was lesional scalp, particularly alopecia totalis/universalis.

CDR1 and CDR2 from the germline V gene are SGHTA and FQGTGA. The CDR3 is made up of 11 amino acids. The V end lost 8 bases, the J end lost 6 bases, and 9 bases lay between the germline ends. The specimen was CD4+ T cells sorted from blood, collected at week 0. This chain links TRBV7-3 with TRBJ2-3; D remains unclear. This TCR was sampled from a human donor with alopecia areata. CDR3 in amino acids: CASSYGDTQYF. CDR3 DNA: TGTGCCAGCTCCTACGGGGATACGCAGTATTTT.